This TCR beta chain was captured by sequencing in a study of CD8 T cells in ankylosing spondylitis. General observations from the study: Significant enrichment of disease-linked clones was reported in matched ankylosing spondylitis synovial fluid. Certain motif variants had earlier appeared in reactive arthritis synovial fluid and blood. CD8+ disease-linked clones were present at relatively low frequencies in blood. A TCR beta motif of several highly homologous variants seemed to mark ankylosing spondylitis blood.

Quantitative 5'-RACE was performed with molecular barcodes, and it yielded the TCR beta libraries. In TCRdb, the 5' RACE reads were re-called with MiXCR into one record per CDR3 protein. The table records hundreds of thousands of distinct CDR3 sequences, about 11% of them present only once. Germline CDR1 reads SEHNR; CDR2 reads FQNEAQ (reference sequence). Trimming removed 3 bases from V and 9 bases from J, with 11 bases in between. This CDR3 is 12 amino acids long. On this clonotype: As yet, its antigen is unknown.

Material for sequencing was blood, either unsorted or a sorted T cell fraction (not recorded which). This rearrangement joins TRBV7-9 to TRBJ1-1; D gene uncertain. The sequence derives from a male donor with ankylosing spondylitis. The CDR3 region is CASSFQRRKAFF. The CDR3 DNA reads as TGTGCCAGCAGCTTTCAAAGGAGGAAAGCTTTCTTT.